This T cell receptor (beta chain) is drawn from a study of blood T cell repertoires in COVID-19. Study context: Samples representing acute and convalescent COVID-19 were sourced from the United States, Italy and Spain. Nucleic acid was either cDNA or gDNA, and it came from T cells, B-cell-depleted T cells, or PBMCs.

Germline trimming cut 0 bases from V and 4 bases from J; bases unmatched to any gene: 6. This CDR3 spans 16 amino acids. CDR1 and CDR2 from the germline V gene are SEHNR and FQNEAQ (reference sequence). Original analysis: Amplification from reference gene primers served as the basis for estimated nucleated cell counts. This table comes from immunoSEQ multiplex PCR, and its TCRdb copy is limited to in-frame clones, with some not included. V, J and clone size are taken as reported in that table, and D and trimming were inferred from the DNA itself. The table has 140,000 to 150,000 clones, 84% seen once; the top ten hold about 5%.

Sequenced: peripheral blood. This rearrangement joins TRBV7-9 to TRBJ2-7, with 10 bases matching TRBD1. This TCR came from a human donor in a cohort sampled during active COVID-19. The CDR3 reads CASSLAKGTGAYEQYF. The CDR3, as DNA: TGTGCCAGCAGCTTAGCAAAAGGGACAGGGGCATACGAGCAGTACTTC.